The 22 T cell receptor beta chains presented below share a single source sample, sequenced in a study of CD8+CD57+ T cells in acquired aplastic anemia. TCR beta VDJ combinations and CDR3 sequences were profiled from genomic DNA. TCRdb re-called the reads with MiXCR, one entry per CDR3 protein. In the table there are some 410,000 distinct CDR3 sequences, roughly 64% of which are singletons. Sequencing used sorted CD4+, CD8+, or CD8+CD57+ T cells (not recorded which) from PBMCs. The source of these receptors is a human donor in good health, serving as a control.

On this clonotype itself: A much larger clone differs by one base, so this may be a read error. The chain carries TRBV10-2 and TRBJ2-2, with D possibly matching TRBD2 (5 bases). This CDR3 has 16 residues. Germline V gene data show CDR1 as WSHSY and CDR2 as SAAADI. Here the CDR3 reads CASSHGLTGSTGELFF. CDR3 sequence (DNA): TGTGCCAGCAGCCACGGTCTTACGGGATCGACCGGGGAGCTGTTTTTT.

Points on this clonotype: Sequence at one end of the junction differs from germline and may be a read error. The chain employs TRBV7-2 and TRBJ2-3; D may be TRBD1 (6 bases). The CDR3 contains 14 residues. Germline values: CDR1 SGHTA, CDR2 FQGNSA. CDR3 bases: TGTGCCAGCAGCTTAGATCACAGGGCCTCAGATACGCAGTTT. Translation: CASSLDHRASDTQF.

In its sample, this clonotype was seen many times. The genes are TRBV24-1 and TRBJ1-4, with TRBD1 identical over 7 bases. V dropped 5 bases and J dropped 3; count of bases not matched to a gene: 11. Germline CDR1 reads KGHDR; CDR2 reads SFDVKD. The CDR3 runs to 17 residues. In nucleotides, the CDR3 is TGTGCCACCAGTGCCCCCACGACGGGACAGTCTAATGAAAAACTGTTTTTT. Translated, it gives CATSAPTTGQSNEKLFF.

This clonotype was detected many times. J is TRBJ1-5 and V is TRBV15; 9 bases agree with TRBD1. CDR3 length equals 15 residues. V gave up 4 bases and J gave up 1 base; unmatched junction bases: 2. Germline V gives CDR1 LNHNV, CDR2 YYDKDF (reference sequence). CDR3 in amino acids: CATSKQGASNQPQHF. In DNA, the CDR3 is TGTGCCACCAGCAAACAGGGGGCGAGCAATCAGCCCCAGCATTTT.

This chain joins TRBV5-8 and TRBJ1-2; no clear D gene. The CDR3 length is 15 residues. The germline CDR1 and CDR2 sequences are SGHTS and YDEGEE. V lost 3 bases and J 4 bases, leaving 16 bases between the germline ends. The CDR3 DNA follows: TGTGCCAGCAGCTCCCCAGGTGGGAAGGGCTATGGCTACACCTTC. It codes for CASSSPGGKGYGYTF.

The sample holds one count of this clonotype. Compared with germline, one end of the junction differs, possibly owing to a read error. J is TRBJ2-7 and V is TRBV13; D is unclear. Germline V lookup: CDR1 PRHDT, CDR2 FYEKMQ (reference sequence). The CDR3 is 13 amino acids. CDR3 DNA sequence: TGCGCCAGCAGCTTACAGCTTGACTACGAGCAGTACTTC. Translation: CASSLQLDYEQYF.

This chain joins TRBV2 and TRBJ2-1; 7 bases align to TRBD1. This CDR3 is 12 amino acids long. With 9 bases clipped from V and 1 base from J, the junction kept 0 bases outside the gene matches. CDR1 SNHLY and CDR2 FYNNEI come from the germline V gene. Here the CDR3 reads CARTGSYNEQFF. The CDR3 bases are TGTGCCAGGACAGGGTCCTACAATGAGCAGTTCTTC.

This clonotype was counted many times. The rearrangement uses TRBV9 and TRBJ2-5, with no clear D. The CDR3 loop spans 13 amino acids. Germline CDR1 and CDR2: SGDLS and YYNGEE. V was pared by 3 bases and J by 5 bases, with 11 bases between. CDR3 bases: TGTGCCAGCAGCGCCCGTATAGGGGAGACCCAGTACTTC. It is translated as CASSARIGETQYF.

Notes on this clonotype: A read error may produce the germline difference seen at one junction end. The chain joins TRBV2 to TRBJ1-2; D unclear. The CDR3 length is 13 residues. The germline V gene encodes CDR1 SNHLY and CDR2 FYNNEI. The CDR3 DNA follows: TGTGCCACCAGCAGACGGGGTCGGTATGGCTACGCCTTC. Protein: CATSRRGRYGYAF. The full variable domain, with the rest looked up from reference TRBV2 and TRBJ1-2, is EPEVTQTPSHQVTQMGQEVILRCVPISNHLYFYWYRQILGQKVEFLVSFYNNEISEKSEIFDDQFSVERPDGSNFTLKIRSTKLEDSAMYFCATSRRGRYGYAFGSGTRLTVV.

The chain is built from TRBV19 and TRBJ1-3, with D uncertain. Trimming shortened V by 3 bases and J by 4 bases, and 13 bases separated the two germline ends. Germline V gene data show CDR1 as LNHDA and CDR2 as SQIVND (reference sequence). The CDR3 length is 15 residues. Here the CDR3 reads CASSITPAGGNTIYF. The CDR3 DNA is TGTGCCAGTAGTATTACTCCGGCAGGCGGAAACACCATATATTTT. The variable domain in full, completed from reference TRBV19 and TRBJ1-3, reads DGGITQSPKYLFRKEGQNVTLSCEQNLNHDAMYWYRQDPGQGLRLIYYSQIVNDFQKGDIAEGYSVSREKKESFPLTVTSAQKNPTAFYLCASSITPAGGNTIYFGEGSWLTVV.

Turning to this clonotype: An end of the junction does not agree with germline; a read error may underlie this. The chain links TRBV7-9 to TRBJ1-1; no reliable D call. From germline, CDR1 is SEHNR and CDR2 FQNEAQ (reference sequence). The CDR3 has 14 residues. The CDR3 here is CASSSGRLNQEAYF. CDR3 nucleotide sequence: TGTGCCAGCAGCTCCGGTCGCCTGAACCAAGAGGCTTACTTT.

Concerning this clonotype itself: A read error is likely, as this CDR3 ends without the conserved phenylalanine or tryptophan. The rearrangement links TRBV2 to TRBJ2-3, with 8 bases matching TRBD1. Per germline, CDR1 SNHLY and CDR2 FYNNEI. The CDR3 has 15 amino acids. With V trimmed by 6 bases and J by 10 bases, 15 bases remained unmatched. CDR3 in amino acids: CASSRQGPKSHPQYC. CDR3 coding DNA: TGTGCCAGCAGCCGACAGGGGCCTAAGTCACACCCGCAGTATTGT.

The chain couples TRBV9 to TRBJ1-2, with D uncertain. This CDR3 contains 14 residues. CDR1 is SGDLS, CDR2 YYNGEE, per germline. Trimming left V 4 bases short and J 8 bases short, with 18 bases between. The CDR3: CASSQIGTVHGYTF. CDR3 sequence (DNA): TGTGCCAGCAGCCAGATTGGAACCGTACACGGCTACACCTTC. Drawing the rest from reference TRBV9 and TRBJ1-2, the complete variable domain is DSGVTQTPKHLITATGQRVTLRCSPRSGDLSVYWYQQSLDQGLQFLIQYYNGEERAKGNILERFSAQQFPDLHSELNLSSLELGDSALYFCASSQIGTVHGYTFGSGTRLTVV.

The genes are TRBV19 and TRBJ2-7; TRBD2 matches at 10 bases. The CDR3 runs to 14 residues. The V gene's germline CDR1 is LNHDA and CDR2 SQIVND (reference sequence). The ends lost 5 bases at V and 5 bases at J; junction bases unmatched: 6. CDR3 sequence (DNA): TGTGCCAGTAGTGACGGGACTAGCGCCGACGAGCAGTACTTC. It encodes CASSDGTSADEQYF.

The rearrangement joins TRBV24-1 to TRBJ2-1, with D possibly TRBD2 on 6 matching bases. The CDR3 is 16 amino acids. CDR1 and CDR2 (germline): KGHDR, SFDVKD. Deletions cut 3 bases from V and 8 bases from J, with 19 bases between. In DNA form, the CDR3 reads TGTGCCACCAGTGATGGCCGGGGGTTTGGGATCGATGAGCAGTTCTTC. Translation gives CATSDGRGFGIDEQFF.

Many counts were recorded for this clonotype. The chain employs TRBV25-1 and TRBJ1-5, with D unresolved. CDR3 length: 13 residues. The germline CDR1 and CDR2 sequences are MGHDK and SYGVNS. The V end lost 3 bases, the J end lost 4 bases, and 7 bases lay between the germline ends. The chain's CDR3 is CASSESGNQPQHF. The CDR3 bases are TGTGCCAGCAGTGAGTCCGGGAATCAGCCCCAGCATTTT.

In the case of this clonotype: A much larger clone sits a single nucleotide away, making a read error possible. The genes are TRBV3-1 and TRBJ2-7; D unresolved. The V and J ends lost 6 bases and 4 bases respectively, with 7 bases between them. This CDR3 has 11 residues. Germline-derived CDR1 and CDR2 are LGHDT and YNNKEL (reference sequence). The CDR3: CASRPQYEQYF. The CDR3 DNA reads TGTGCCAGCAGGCCACAGTACGAGCAGTACTTC.

This sequence joins TRBV7-9 and TRBJ1-6; the match to TRBD1 covers 7 bases. In germline, CDR1 is SEHNR, CDR2 FQNEAQ (reference sequence). V shed 3 bases, J shed 10 bases, and the junction held 33 bases outside the gene matches. There are 23 residues in the CDR3. CDR3 region: CASSFYFCGARGTVYGRGSPLHF. Here the CDR3 DNA reads TGTGCCAGCAGCTTCTACTTCTGCGGTGCTAGAGGGACAGTTTATGGAAGGGGATCACCCCTCCACTTT.

The rearrangement joins TRBV10-3 to TRBJ1-1; D call uncertain. This CDR3 contains 13 residues. Germline CDR1 ENHRY, CDR2 SYGVKD. V was cut by 10 bases and J by 7 bases, with 19 bases left in between. The CDR3 here is CASTQRVKGEAFF. CDR3 in DNA: TGTGCCAGCACTCAGCGAGTGAAAGGTGAAGCTTTCTTT.

Worth noting for this clonotype: Sequence at one end of the junction differs from germline and may be a read error. DNA for the CDR3: TGTGCCAGCAGCTTGGATCTACCGGGCGAGCAGTACTTCTTT. Translating gives CASSLDLPGEQYFF. This chain links TRBV7-9 with TRBJ1-3; D is undetermined. This CDR3 has 14 amino acids. Germline V gene sequence: CDR1 SEHNR, CDR2 FQNEAQ (reference sequence).

The chain has TRBV29-1 and TRBJ2-5; 7 positions agree with TRBD1. The V gene end was trimmed by 4 bases and the J gene end by 3 bases; junction bases not matched to a gene: 2. The CDR3 loop spans 12 amino acids. Germline V lookup: CDR1 SQVTM, CDR2 ANQGSEA. The CDR3 nucleotides read TGCAGCGTTGGACAGGGTGAAGAGACCCAGTACTTC. The encoded protein is CSVGQGEETQYF. Full variable domain (missing parts from reference TRBV29-1 and TRBJ2-5): SAVISQKPSRDICQRGTSLTIQCQVDSQVTMMFWYRQQPGQSLTLIATANQGSEATYESGFVIDKFPISRPNLTFSTLTVSNMSPEDSSIYLCSVGQGEETQYFGPGTRLLVL.

A remark on this clonotype: A single base separates this from a much larger clone, so it may be a read error. The V and J genes are TRBV12-3 or TRBV12-4 and TRBJ2-4; 8 nucleotides line up with TRBD2. CDR3 size: 15 residues. Trimming at V came to 7 bases and at J to 7 bases, leaving 12 bases not matched to a gene. The CDR3 nucleotides read TGTGCCAGCAACCCCACCGGGAGGGTCTGGAACATTCAGTACTTC. This encodes CASNPTGRVWNIQYF.